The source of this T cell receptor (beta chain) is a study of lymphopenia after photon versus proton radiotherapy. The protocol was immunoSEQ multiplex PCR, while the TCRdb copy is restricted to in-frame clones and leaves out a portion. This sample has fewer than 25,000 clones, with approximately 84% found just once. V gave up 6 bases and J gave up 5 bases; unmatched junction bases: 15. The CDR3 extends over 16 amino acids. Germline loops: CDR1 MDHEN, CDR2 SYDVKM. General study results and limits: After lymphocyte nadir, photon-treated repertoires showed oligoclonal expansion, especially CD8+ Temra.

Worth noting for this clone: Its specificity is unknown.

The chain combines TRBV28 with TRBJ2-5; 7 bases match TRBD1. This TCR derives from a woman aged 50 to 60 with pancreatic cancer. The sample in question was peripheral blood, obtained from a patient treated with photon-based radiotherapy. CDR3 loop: CASSPTLRQGGETQYF. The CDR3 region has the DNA TGTGCCAGCAGCCCGACCCTGCGACAGGGTGGGGAGACCCAGTACTTC.